This TCR beta chain was recorded in a study of blood T cell repertoires in COVID-19. The wider study: Material from acute and convalescent COVID-19 was sourced from the United States, Italy and Spain. PBMCs, B-cell-depleted T cells, or T cells provided the cDNA or gDNA that made up the material.

With 4 bases removed from V and 7 bases from J, the gap between germline ends came to 17 bases. The CDR3 spans 15 residues. Germline V gives CDR1 SGHKS, CDR2 YYEKEE (reference sequence). Libraries were prepared by immunoSEQ multiplex PCR; TCRdb keeps only in-frame clonotypes and omits some of them. The table records tens of thousands of clones, around 87% of them present only once. Sequenced sample: peripheral blood. The rearrangement uses TRBV5-5 and TRBJ1-4; D uncertain. This clonotype was sampled from a man aged 80 or over with acute or convalescent COVID-19. The CDR3 spells CASSNRPGVPEKLFF. The CDR3 nucleotides read TGTGCCAGCAGCAATAGACCGGGAGTTCCTGAAAAACTGTTTTTT. The whole variable domain, filled in from reference TRBV5-5 and TRBJ1-4, reads DAGVTQSPTHLIKTRGQQVTLRCSPISGHKSVSWYQQVLGQGPQFIFQYYEKEERGRGNFPDRFSARQFPNYSSELNVNALLLGDSALYLCASSNRPGVPEKLFFGSGTQLSVL.